These 10 T cell receptor beta chains share one sample of origin, sequenced in a study of blood T cell repertoires in COVID-19. Sequenced by immunoSEQ multiplex PCR; TCRdb stores in-frame clones only, minus some. The table includes 150,000 to 200,000 clones, about 92% detected once. The sample was peripheral blood. These receptors were collected from a man aged 25-45 years with COVID-19, enrolled during active disease.

This chain links TRBV7-6 with TRBJ1-6; 8 nucleotides agree with TRBD1. V dropped 5 bases and J dropped 10; count of bases not matched to a gene: 7. Germline V lookup: CDR1 SGHVS, CDR2 FNYEAQ. There are 14 residues in the CDR3. CDR3 DNA: TGTGCCAGCAGCCCGGACAGGGCTTACTCACCCCTCCACTTT. It codes for CASSPDRAYSPLHF.

The rearrangement joins TRBV9 to TRBJ2-2; a weak D match, TRBD1 (6 bases). This CDR3 region has 16 residues. CDR1 SGDLS and CDR2 YYNGEE come from the germline V gene. Trimming shortened V by 5 bases and J by 1 base, and 15 bases separated the two germline ends. The CDR3: CASSSPGTRNTGELFF. CDR3 sequence (DNA): TGTGCCAGCAGTTCCCCCGGGACAAGGAACACCGGGGAGCTGTTTTTT.

The gene calls are TRBV19 and TRBJ1-6; D not certain. From germline, CDR1 is LNHDA and CDR2 SQIVND (reference sequence). There are 18 residues in the CDR3. V shed 5 bases and J shed 0 bases, with 17 bases lying between them. The CDR3 sequence: CASSSRTVKHSYNSPLHF. Written as DNA, the CDR3 is TGTGCCAGTAGTTCCCGGACTGTGAAGCACTCCTATAATTCACCCCTCCACTTT.

The V call is TRBV5-6, the J call TRBJ2-7; no definite D call. The CDR3 runs 13 residues. Between the trimmed V and J ends, which lost 0 bases and 3 bases, there was a span of 7 bases. Germline lookup yields CDR1 SGHDT and CDR2 YYEEEE. The CDR3 reads CASSLVTGYEQYF. CDR3 coding DNA: TGTGCCAGCAGCTTGGTTACGGGCTACGAGCAGTACTTC.

This rearrangement joins TRBV28 to TRBJ2-7; TRBD1 aligns across 7 bases. The CDR3 runs 16 residues. After removal of 3 bases from V and 2 bases from J, the junction contained 10 bases not matched to a gene. Germline V CDR1 and CDR2: MDHEN, SYDVKM. The CDR3 nucleotides read TGTGCCAGCAGTTTCTTACCGACAGGGTCCGCCTACGAGCAGTACTTC. This encodes CASSFLPTGSAYEQYF.

The chain employs TRBV6-6 and TRBJ2-6; D is unclear. The germline V gene has CDR1 MNHNY and CDR2 SVGAGI (reference sequence). The CDR3 has 14 residues. Between the trimmed V and J ends, which lost 8 bases and 0 bases, there was a span of 8 bases. In DNA form, the CDR3 reads TGTGCCAGCGGGCAACTCTCTGGGGCCAACGTCCTGACTTTC. It specifies CASGQLSGANVLTF.

The rearrangement uses TRBV4-1 and TRBJ1-1; 7 nucleotides match TRBD1. Germline lookup yields CDR1 MGHRA and CDR2 YSYEKL. The CDR3 runs 14 residues. The V and J ends lost 1 base and 4 bases, in that order; junction bases with no gene match: 3. The CDR3 DNA reads TGCGCCAGCAGCCAAGGACAGGGTGGCACTGAAGCTTTCTTT. This sequence encodes CASSQGQGGTEAFF.

V gene TRBV7-9 combines with J gene TRBJ2-7; D is unclear. The CDR3 loop spans 14 amino acids. The ends were cut back, 0 bases at V and 0 bases at J, with 6 bases in the middle. Germline V gives CDR1 SEHNR, CDR2 FQNEAQ (reference sequence). CDR3 in DNA: TGTGCCAGCAGCTTAGCCGAGGACTCCTACGAGCAGTACTTC. This encodes CASSLAEDSYEQYF. Full variable domain (missing parts from reference TRBV7-9 and TRBJ2-7): DTGVSQNPRHKITKRGQNVTFRCDPISEHNRLYWYRQTLGQGPEFLTYFQNEAQLEKSRLLSDRFSAERPKGSFSTLEIQRTEQGDSAMYLCASSLAEDSYEQYFGPGTRLTVT.

The chain has TRBV4-2 and TRBJ1-5; the D gene is possibly TRBD1 (5 bases). Trimming left V 7 bases short and J 1 base short, with 20 bases between. The CDR3 is 17 amino acids. CDR1 is LGHNA, CDR2 YNFKEQ, per germline. CDR3 sequence (DNA): TGTGCCAGCAACGGGGAGGGGAGCGTTGGGAGCAATCAGCCCCAGCATTTT. This translates into CASNGEGSVGSNQPQHF.

A single count supports this clone. The chain recombines TRBV5-1 with TRBJ2-7; D is possibly TRBD2 (5 bases). CDR3 length: 15 amino acids. CDR1 and CDR2 (germline): SGHRS, YFSETQ. Trimming pared 1 base from V and 1 base from J, leaving 12 bases between. The CDR3 bases are TGCGCCAGCAGCTTGAGTAGCGATCTATCCTACGAGCAGTACTTC. Translating gives CASSLSSDLSYEQYF.